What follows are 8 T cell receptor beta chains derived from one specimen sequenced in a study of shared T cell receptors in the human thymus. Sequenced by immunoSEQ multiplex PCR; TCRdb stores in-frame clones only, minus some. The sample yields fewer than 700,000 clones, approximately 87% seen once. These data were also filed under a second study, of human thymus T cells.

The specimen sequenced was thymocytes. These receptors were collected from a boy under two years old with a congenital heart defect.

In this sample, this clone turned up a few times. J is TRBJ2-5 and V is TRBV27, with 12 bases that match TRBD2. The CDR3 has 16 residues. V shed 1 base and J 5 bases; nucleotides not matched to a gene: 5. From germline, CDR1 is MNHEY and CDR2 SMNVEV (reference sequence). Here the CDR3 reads CASSLFTSGRSETQYF. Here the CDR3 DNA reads TGTGCCAGCAGTTTATTTACTAGCGGGAGGTCTGAGACCCAGTACTTC.

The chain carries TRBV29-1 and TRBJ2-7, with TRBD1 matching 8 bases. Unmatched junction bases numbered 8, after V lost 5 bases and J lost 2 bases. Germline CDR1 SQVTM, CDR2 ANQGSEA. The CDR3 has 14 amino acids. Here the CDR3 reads CSVPGTGDTYEQYF. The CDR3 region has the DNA TGCAGCGTTCCCGGGACAGGCGATACCTACGAGCAGTACTTC.

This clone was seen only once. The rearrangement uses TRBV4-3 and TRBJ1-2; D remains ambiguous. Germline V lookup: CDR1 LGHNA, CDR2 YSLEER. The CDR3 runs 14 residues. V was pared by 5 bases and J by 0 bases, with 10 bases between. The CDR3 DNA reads TGCGCCAGCAGCGCAGGCGGGTCTAACTATGGCTACACCTTC. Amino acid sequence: CASSAGGSNYGYTF.

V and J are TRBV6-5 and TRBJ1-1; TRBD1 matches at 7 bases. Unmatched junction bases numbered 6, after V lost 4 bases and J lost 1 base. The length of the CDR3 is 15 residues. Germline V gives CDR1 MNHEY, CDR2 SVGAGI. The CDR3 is CASSFARQGNTEAFF. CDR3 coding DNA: TGTGCCAGCAGTTTTGCTCGACAGGGGAACACTGAAGCTTTCTTT.

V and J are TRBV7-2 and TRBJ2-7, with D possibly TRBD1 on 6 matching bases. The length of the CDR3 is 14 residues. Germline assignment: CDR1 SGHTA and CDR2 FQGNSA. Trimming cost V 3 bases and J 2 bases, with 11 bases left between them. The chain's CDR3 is CASSLGPGAYEQYF. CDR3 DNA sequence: TGTGCCAGCAGCTTGGGGCCAGGGGCCTACGAGCAGTACTTC.

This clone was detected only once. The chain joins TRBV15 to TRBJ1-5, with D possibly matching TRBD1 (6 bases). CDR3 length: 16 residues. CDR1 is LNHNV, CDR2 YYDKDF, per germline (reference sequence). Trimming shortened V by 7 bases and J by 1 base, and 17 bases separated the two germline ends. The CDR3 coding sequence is TGTGCCACCACCCCTCCCCCAGGGGCGAGCAATCAGCCCCAGCATTTT. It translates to CATTPPPGASNQPQHF.

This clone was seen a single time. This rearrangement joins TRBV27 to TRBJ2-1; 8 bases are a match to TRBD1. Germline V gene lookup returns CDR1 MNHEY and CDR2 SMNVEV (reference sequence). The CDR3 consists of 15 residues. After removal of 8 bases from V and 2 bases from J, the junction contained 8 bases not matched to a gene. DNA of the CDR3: TGTGCCAGCTCGCGTGAACAGGGGGCCTACAATGAGCAGTTCTTC. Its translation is CASSREQGAYNEQFF.

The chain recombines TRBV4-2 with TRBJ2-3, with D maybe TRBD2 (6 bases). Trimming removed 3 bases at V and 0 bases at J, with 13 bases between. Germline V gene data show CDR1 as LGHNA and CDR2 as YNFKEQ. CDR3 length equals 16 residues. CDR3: CASSQPRGTSTDTQYF. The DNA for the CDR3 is TGTGCCAGCAGCCAGCCTCGGGGGACTAGCACAGATACGCAGTATTTT.